This T cell receptor (beta chain) was observed in a study of graft-versus-host responses after intestinal transplantation. Whole-study results and caveats: Early post-transplant HvG declines tracked with peak circulating GvH clone levels.

Clones were sequenced by immunoSEQ multiplex PCR, and TCRdb holds only the in-frame ones, with some missing. The sample has 100,000 or so clones; around 90% are singletons. The CDR3 contains 12 residues. CDR1 MGHRA and CDR2 YSYEKL come from the germline V gene. The V end lost 1 base, the J end lost 11 bases, and 11 bases lay between the germline ends. Turning to this clone: Its antigen is unidentified.

This specimen was unstimulated CD4+ T cells sorted from spleen or lymph node cells, taken before intestinal transplant. J is TRBJ1-1 and V is TRBV4-1; a possible D gene is TRBD1 (5 bases). The sequence was obtained from a human donor who received an intestinal transplant. Here the CDR3 reads CASSQGMGGAFF. The CDR3 bases are TGCGCCAGCAGCCAAGGAATGGGGGGGGCTTTCTTT.